The source of this T cell receptor beta chain is a study of shared clonotypes between healthy human individuals (dated by TCRdb to the early 2020s). Study-level background: The cohort comprised a couple of women and a few men aged 18 to 49 years. Libraries were prepared and TCR repertoires were sequenced by different laboratories using diverse techniques, in order to increase sequencing depth and limit assay-specific biases. Leukapheresis yielded between about 0.85 and 10 billion PBMCs per donor. To estimate repertoire size and how much clonotypes are shared between individuals, the study performed deep sequencing of blood TCR repertoires from a few healthy adults. Broad study findings and their caveats: Because the study included a small number of donors, the genetic and exposure-history diversity represented was limited. Pairwise subsampling led to the expectation that sequencing depth would affect the degree of clonotype sharing among donors. Sampling was restricted to blood, and TCR repertoires in tissues likely differ from the TCR repertoires found in blood.

Using the deep immunoSEQ assay, TCR CDR3 regions were amplified from genomic DNA by multiplex PCR. Extracted genomic DNA from each cell subset was spread evenly across all wells of several immunoSEQ 96-well plates, with each plate serving as a replicate. For unsorted PBMC, approximately 0.3 ug of genomic DNA, equivalent to about 30,000 T cell genomes, went into each replicate PCR. Ten immunoSEQ deep assay plates were used to sequence the unsorted PBMC genomic DNA. The purified libraries were quantified using a Qubit 3.0 fluorometer, sized with a Bioanalyzer 2100, and then quantified again using the KAPA Library Quantification kit. A separate single-read 150-cycle Illumina NextSeq 550 flow cell was used to sequence each immunoSEQ 96-well plate. In the source study's methods: Because only junctional sequences without quality scores were contained in the immunoSEQ output, filtering matching that applied to full-length reads could not be performed. To assign V/J genes and CDR3, sequences were annotated against IMGT germline references using PyIR, a Python wrapper for IgBLAST v1.9. Reads were removed for weak V/J assignments (E-value above 1e-6), missing CDR3, stop codons, out-of-frame junctions, or ambiguous translated residues. V3J clonotypes were defined as sequences sharing the same inferred V gene, J gene, and CDR3 amino acid sequence. Percentage overlap between repertoires was calculated by dividing the number of shared unique clonotypes by the size of the smaller repertoire. RTK rarefaction, the Chao1 estimator, and Recon v2.1 estimates of unobserved clonotypes were used to assess repertoire richness. Imported from immuneACCESS, the table was reduced by TCRdb to in-frame sequences with V and J called. These copies leave out some clones; in studies compared against another copy, an unresolved V gene accounts for under half, and the cause of the remainder is not known. The V and J calls and clone size are taken from that table; D and trimming were inferred from the DNA. This sample lists fewer than 650,000 clones; approximately 80% were detected once. Together, the top ten hold 13% of the sample.

The count of this clone is one. Its antigen is still unknown. Base qualities are not recorded, but no much larger clone differs from it by a single base. Its CDR3 holds 15 amino acids, cysteine through phenylalanine. The DNA shown is the 45-base CDR3, in frame from base 1. Germline trimming: 4 bases from V, 4 bases from J; junction bases outside gene matches: 9. CDR1 and CDR2 (LNHDA, SQIVND) derive from the germline V gene (reference sequence). The donors were healthy, HIV-negative adults with no recently reported acute infections or vaccinations. Every donor was a Caucasian adult residing in Nashville, Tennessee, USA. In the unsorted samples, 85 million to 100 million PBMCs were counted, and genomic DNA was extracted using the QIAamp DNA Blood Mini kit. Blood was collected by leukapheresis, and PBMCs were isolated by Ficoll-Histopaque density gradient centrifugation and then cryopreserved in liquid nitrogen vapor phase.

This TCR derives from a woman between 40 and 55 years old in good health. Some clones in this sample may be carry-over from other donors' samples. Sequenced sample: PBMCs. Recombination connected TRBV19 to TRBJ1-2; 7 nucleotides in the junction match TRBD1. The DNA sequence reads TGTGCCAGTAGTACCCAGGGACAGACCGTCTATGGCTACACCTTC. Its coded protein is CASSTQGQTVYGYTF.